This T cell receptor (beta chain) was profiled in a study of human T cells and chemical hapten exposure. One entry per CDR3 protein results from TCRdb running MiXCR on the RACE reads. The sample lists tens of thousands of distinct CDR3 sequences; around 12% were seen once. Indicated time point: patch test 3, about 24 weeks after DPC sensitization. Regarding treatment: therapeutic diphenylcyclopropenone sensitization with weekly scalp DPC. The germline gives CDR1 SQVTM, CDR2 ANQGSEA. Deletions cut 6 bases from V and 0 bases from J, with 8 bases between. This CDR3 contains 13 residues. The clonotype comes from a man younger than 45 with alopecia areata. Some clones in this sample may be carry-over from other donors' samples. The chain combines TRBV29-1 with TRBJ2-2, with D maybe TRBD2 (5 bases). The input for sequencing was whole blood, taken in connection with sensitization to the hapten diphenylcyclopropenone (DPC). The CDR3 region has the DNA TGCAGCGTGCCCGGGACGAACACCGGGGAGCTGTTTTTT. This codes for CSVPGTNTGELFF.